This TCR beta chain was found in a study of T cell changes during pregnancy in multiple sclerosis. Libraries were prepared by immunoSEQ multiplex PCR; TCRdb keeps only in-frame clonotypes and omits some of them. This table holds about 57,000 clones, less than 95% found once. This TCR derives from a female donor in good health, enrolled as a control in a pregnancy study. This sample comprised peripheral blood, obtained after pregnancy.

The CDR3 sequence: CASSVDSGRVTDTQYF. For the CDR3, the DNA is TGTGCCAGCAGCGTAGATAGCGGGAGAGTCACAGATACGCAGTATTTT. The gene calls are TRBV9 and TRBJ2-3, with 9 nucleotides matching TRBD2. Trimming cost V 0 bases and J 2 bases; bases outside gene matches: 4. The CDR3 sequence is 16 residues long. Germline lookup yields CDR1 SGDLS and CDR2 YYNGEE. The complete variable domain, with remaining parts taken from reference TRBV9 and TRBJ2-3, reads DSGVTQTPKHLITATGQRVTLRCSPRSGDLSVYWYQQSLDQGLQFLIQYYNGEERAKGNILERFSAQQFPDLHSELNLSSLELGDSALYFCASSVDSGRVTDTQYFGPGTRLTVL.